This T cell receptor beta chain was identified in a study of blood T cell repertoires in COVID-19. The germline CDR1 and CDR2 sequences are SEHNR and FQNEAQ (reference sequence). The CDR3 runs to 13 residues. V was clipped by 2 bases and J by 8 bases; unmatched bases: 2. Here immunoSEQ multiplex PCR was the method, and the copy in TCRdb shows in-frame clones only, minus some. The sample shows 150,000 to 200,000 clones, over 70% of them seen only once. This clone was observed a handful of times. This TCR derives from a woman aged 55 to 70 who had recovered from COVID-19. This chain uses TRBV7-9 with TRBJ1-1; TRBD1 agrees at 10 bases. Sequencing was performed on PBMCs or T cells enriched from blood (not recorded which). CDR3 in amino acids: CASSLQTGGEAFF. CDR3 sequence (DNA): TGTGCCAGCAGCTTACAGACAGGGGGCGAAGCTTTCTTT.